This entry lists 6 T cell receptor beta chains sequenced from one sample in a study of blood T cells in healthy people across ages. Together with a sample-barcoded 5' primer, a J-beta primer mix was included in a second PCR lasting roughly 6 to 12 cycles. Each CDR3 protein is one row after TCRdb ran MiXCR on the 5' RACE reads. Among around 1.5 million distinct CDR3 sequences listed, 40% to 50% were seen once. Sequenced material: blood. Receptor source: a woman aged 18-35 years in good health.

In its sample, this clonotype was seen a few times. This may come from a read error, since a much larger clone is one base off. The CDR3, as DNA: TGTGCCAGCAGCGTAAGGGAGGGAGATACGCAGTATTTT. This sequence encodes CASSVREGDTQYF. This chain joins TRBV7-3 and TRBJ2-3; 7 bases line up with TRBD2. The V gene end was trimmed by 5 bases and the J gene end by 5 bases; junction bases not matched to a gene: 4. This CDR3 comprises 13 residues. Germline CDR1 reads SGHTA; CDR2 reads FQGTGA.

The gene calls are TRBV6-1 and TRBJ1-6; D may be TRBD1 (5 bases). V was cut by 4 bases and J by 3 bases, with 13 bases left in between. The germline CDR1 and CDR2 sequences are MNHNS and SASEGT. CDR3 length: 16 amino acids. The CDR3 spells CASSALTDLYNSPLHF. DNA of the CDR3: TGTGCCAGCAGTGCCTTGACAGATCTCTATAATTCACCCCTCCACTTT.

This clonotype has more than one count but fewer than ten. This chain connects TRBV20-1 to TRBJ2-7; 9 bases align to TRBD2. The DNA end is more similar to TRBJ2-5, so the J call may be wrong. Germline V lookup: CDR1 DFQATT, CDR2 SNEGSKA (reference sequence). The length of the CDR3 is 18 residues. The chain's CDR3 is CSARDLYAGGHLGGTQYF. CDR3 DNA: TGCAGTGCTAGAGATCTCTACGCGGGGGGGCACCTAGGCGGGACCCAGTACTTC.

The V and J genes are TRBV10-3 and TRBJ2-3; D could derive from TRBD1 or TRBD2 (5 bases each). Trimming stripped 2 bases from V and 1 base from J, with 10 bases between. CDR1 is ENHRY and CDR2 is SYGVKD in the germline V gene. The CDR3 totals 15 residues. The CDR3: CAISENGARTDTQYF. The CDR3 DNA follows: TGTGCCATCAGTGAGAACGGGGCTCGCACAGATACGCAGTATTTT.

This clonotype was seen only a few times. This chain joins TRBV7-2 and TRBJ1-5, with D maybe TRBD1 (6 bases). CDR1 is SGHTA, CDR2 FQGNSA, per germline. V was trimmed by 2 bases and J by 7 bases, leaving 12 bases between them. CDR3 length: 14 amino acids. CDR3 DNA sequence: TGTGCCAGCAGCTTAAAACAGGGCGGCCAGCCCCAGCATTTT. Translation gives CASSLKQGGQPQHF.

In its sample, this clonotype was seen a few times. This chain joins TRBV27 and TRBJ1-4; D perhaps matches TRBD1 (6 bases). The V end was cut by 1 base, the J end by 4 bases, with 10 bases between. Germline V CDR1 and CDR2: MNHEY, SMNVEV (reference sequence). The CDR3 extends over 15 amino acids. The chain's CDR3 is CASSLFGGVNEKLFF. CDR3 in DNA: TGTGCCAGCAGTTTATTTGGGGGCGTTAATGAAAAACTGTTTTTT.